The 12 T cell receptor beta chains reported below all come from one sample, sequenced in a study of T cell repertoires in cytomegalovirus infection. MiXCR was run by TCRdb on the reads, yielding one entry per CDR3 protein. Here the sample spans about 260,000 distinct CDR3 sequences, approximately 15% being singletons. Sequencing was done on a sample of PBMCs. Receptors were obtained from a human donor in good health (CMV status not recorded). Some clones in this sample may be carry-over from other donors' samples.

This clonotype was counted only a few times. The chain has TRBV7-3 and TRBJ2-7; a possible D gene is TRBD1 (5 bases). CDR1 and CDR2 from the germline V gene are SGHTA and FQGTGA. The CDR3 totals 15 residues. The ends were cut back, 2 bases at V and 2 bases at J, with 13 bases in the middle. The CDR3 spells CASSLYPGPTYEQYF. CDR3 in DNA: TGTGCCAGCAGCTTATATCCAGGGCCCACCTACGAGCAGTACTTC.

V gene TRBV7-6 combines with J gene TRBJ1-1; no reliable D call. V was clipped by 5 bases and J by 3 bases, with 10 bases between them. The CDR3 loop spans 13 amino acids. CDR1 and CDR2 from the germline V gene are SGHVS and FNYEAQ. The CDR3 loop reads CASSPAGHTEAFF. The CDR3 DNA reads as TGTGCCAGCAGCCCCGCGGGTCACACTGAAGCTTTCTTT.

The chain links TRBV6-2 or TRBV6-3 to TRBJ1-1; D unresolved. This CDR3 spans 16 amino acids. CDR1 is MNHEY and CDR2 is SVGEGT in the germline V gene. The V end lost 5 bases, the J end lost 2 bases, and 18 bases lay between the germline ends. The CDR3 nucleotides read TGTGCCAGCAGTACCCTCGGGCGGTCTACTAACACTGAAGCTTTCTTT. Its protein is CASSTLGRSTNTEAFF.

The chain carries TRBV7-9 and TRBJ1-2; D may be TRBD1 (5 bases). The CDR3 has 14 residues. Trimming stripped 4 bases from V and 3 bases from J, with 12 bases between. CDR1 SEHNR and CDR2 FQNEAQ come from the germline V gene (reference sequence). CDR3 amino acids: CASSSTAGDYGYTF. The CDR3 bases are TGTGCCAGCAGCTCAACAGCGGGGGACTATGGCTACACCTTC.

This clonotype appeared a few times. J is TRBJ1-2 and V is TRBV11-2; TRBD1 agrees at 8 bases. The CDR3 has 17 residues. The V and J ends lost 0 bases and 6 bases, in that order; junction bases with no gene match: 12. Germline CDR1 is SGHAT and CDR2 is FQNNGV. The CDR3 sequence: CASSLDSSPGGLDGYTF. The CDR3 DNA reads TGTGCCAGCAGCTTAGATAGTTCCCCAGGGGGCCTGGATGGCTACACCTTC.

This clonotype was seen a handful of times. This chain links TRBV20-1 with TRBJ2-5; D is unresolved. Per the germline V gene, CDR1 is DFQATT and CDR2 is SNEGSKA (reference sequence). The CDR3 is 11 amino acids. The ends were cut back, 5 bases at V and 3 bases at J, with 7 bases in the middle. The CDR3 is CSAWTEETQYF. DNA for the CDR3: TGCAGTGCTTGGACCGAAGAGACCCAGTACTTC.

This clonotype has a count of ten or more. The chain joins TRBV4-1 to TRBJ1-1; tentative D call: TRBD1 (6 bases). Trimming cost V 4 bases and J 3 bases, with 12 bases left between them. The germline V gene has CDR1 MGHRA and CDR2 YSYEKL. The CDR3 has 14 residues. This chain's CDR3 is CASSPGRGDTEAFF. The CDR3 coding sequence is TGCGCCAGCAGCCCCGGGAGGGGGGACACTGAAGCTTTCTTT.

There are many counts of this clonotype. This chain uses TRBV7-8 with TRBJ1-2; D call uncertain. Trimming removed 5 bases at V and 2 bases at J, with 9 bases between. CDR1 and CDR2 from the germline V gene are SGHVS and FQNEAQ. CDR3 size: 13 residues. For the CDR3, the DNA is TGTGCCAGCAGCGCCGCAGTGAACTATGGCTACACCTTC. Translation gives CASSAAVNYGYTF.

The rearrangement links TRBV7-6 to TRBJ2-2; perhaps D is TRBD1 or TRBD2 (5 bases each). Trimming pared 5 bases from V and 4 bases from J, leaving 14 bases between. This CDR3 region has 15 residues. Germline CDR1 is SGHVS and CDR2 is FNYEAQ. The CDR3 loop is CASSDTWGITGELFF. The CDR3 DNA is TGTGCCAGCAGCGATACATGGGGGATCACCGGGGAGCTGTTTTTT. The full variable domain, rest sourced from reference TRBV7-6 and TRBJ2-2, is GAGVSQSPRYKVTKRGQDVALRCDPISGHVSLYWYRQALGQGPEFLTYFNYEAQQDKSGLPNDRFSAERPEGSISTLTIQRTEQRDSAMYRCASSDTWGITGELFFGEGSRLTVL.

The table lists this clonotype with a few counts. The rearrangement joins TRBV6-2 or TRBV6-3 to TRBJ2-7, with TRBD1 matching over 7 bases. Unmatched junction bases numbered 5, after V lost 6 bases and J lost 3 bases. The CDR3 totals 13 residues. Germline V gene lookup returns CDR1 MNHEY and CDR2 SVGEGT. Here the CDR3 DNA reads TGTGCCAGCAGGAGGGGACAGTTCTACGAGCAGTACTTC. It specifies CASRRGQFYEQYF.

There are many counts of this clonotype. The V and J genes are TRBV7-3 and TRBJ2-1; 7 bases agree with TRBD1. V was clipped by 5 bases and J by 7 bases; unmatched bases: 11. The CDR3 extends over 15 amino acids. In germline, CDR1 is SGHTA, CDR2 FQGTGA. The CDR3 here is CASSTRTGGRNEQFF. In DNA, the CDR3 is TGTGCCAGCAGCACGCGGACAGGAGGAAGGAATGAGCAGTTCTTC.

There are a few counts of this clonotype. This chain links TRBV10-3 with TRBJ2-5; TRBD1 matches at 10 bases. V lost 2 bases to trimming and J lost 1 base; unmatched junction nucleotides: 4. The germline CDR1 and CDR2 sequences are ENHRY and SYGVKD. This CDR3 spans 16 amino acids. The CDR3 sequence: CAISETRTGGQETQYF. The CDR3 bases are TGTGCCATCAGTGAGACCCGGACAGGGGGCCAAGAGACCCAGTACTTC.